This TCR beta chain originates from a study of T cell changes during pregnancy in multiple sclerosis. Here immunoSEQ multiplex PCR was the method, and the copy in TCRdb shows in-frame clones only, minus some. The profile shows about 72,000 clones, about 90% of them singletons. Germline V gene data show CDR1 as SEHNR and CDR2 as FQNEAQ (reference sequence). Between the trimmed V and J ends, which lost 8 bases and 6 bases, there was a span of 13 bases. The length of the CDR3 is 12 residues. The sample here was peripheral blood, taken in the second trimester of pregnancy. This chain uses TRBV7-9 with TRBJ1-1, with no clear D. The receptor's source is a female donor with multiple sclerosis, enrolled in a pregnancy study. The chain's CDR3 is CASGLAVAEAFF. The CDR3 DNA sequence: TGTGCCAGCGGTTTAGCAGTAGCTGAAGCTTTCTTT.